The next 2 T cell receptor beta chains were all read from a single sample in a study of molecular identifiers for immune sequencing clone quantification. TCRdb reprocessed the PCR reads via MiXCR and lists one record per CDR3 protein. The data hold about 640,000 distinct CDR3 sequences, with 15% to 20% observed a single time. The sample consisted of naive CD8+ T cells from blood, with Jurkat cell RNA spiked in. Subset here: FACS-sorted CD8+CD4-CCR7+CD45RA+ naive T cells. The receptors were sampled from a human donor in good health. Some libraries in this study had Jurkat cell RNA spiked in.

This clonotype showed up many times. The genes are TRBV5-6 and TRBJ2-5; perhaps TRBD2 as D (7 bases). The CDR3 totals 14 residues. The germline V and J ends were trimmed by 4 bases and 5 bases, with 15 bases remaining between them. The germline V gene has CDR1 SGHDT and CDR2 YYEEEE. In nucleotides, the CDR3 is TGTGCCAGCAGCCTGGGGGGGGCCGAGGAGACCCAGTACTTC. As protein: CASSLGGAEETQYF.

This clonotype was detected ten times or more. The V and J genes are TRBV29-1 and TRBJ2-6; weak D call: TRBD1 (6 bases). V was cut by 5 bases and J by 3 bases, with 14 bases left in between. The CDR3 is 15 residues long. Germline values: CDR1 SQVTM, CDR2 ANQGSEA. This CDR3 reads CSVYTHRDGANVLTF. CDR3 DNA sequence: TGCAGCGTTTACACCCACAGGGATGGGGCCAACGTCCTGACTTTC.